The 23 T cell receptor beta chains in this list originate from one sample, sequenced in a study of T cells in localized non-small cell lung cancer. The data were produced by immunoSEQ multiplex PCR, yet TCRdb's version contains in-frame clones alone and is incomplete. Found here are roughly 35,000 clones, 92% of them singletons; the top ten hold approximately 2.2%. The source was peripheral blood, collected before any cancer treatment. These receptor sequences come from a female donor of 60 years or more with stage I lung adenocarcinoma.

J is TRBJ2-7 and V is TRBV7-9; 8 bases fit TRBD1. Germline lookup yields CDR1 SEHNR and CDR2 FQNEAQ (reference sequence). The length of the CDR3 is 15 residues. Germline trimming cut 5 bases from V and 2 bases from J; bases unmatched to any gene: 8. Here the CDR3 DNA reads TGTGCCAGCAGCACCAGACAGGGGACCACCTACGAGCAGTACTTC. This translates into CASSTRQGTTYEQYF.

This chain connects TRBV6-6 to TRBJ2-2; D is perhaps TRBD2 (6 bases). The V end was cut by 0 bases, the J end by 5 bases, with 13 bases between. This CDR3 region has 16 residues. Germline assignment: CDR1 MNHNY and CDR2 SVGAGI (reference sequence). The chain's CDR3 is CASSYSAGRITGELFF. The CDR3 nucleotides are TGTGCCAGCAGTTACTCTGCGGGGCGGATAACCGGGGAGCTGTTTTTT.

The chain employs TRBV15 and TRBJ1-2, with D unresolved. The CDR3 spans 14 residues. The germline gives CDR1 LNHNV, CDR2 YYDKDF (reference sequence). The V end lost 5 bases, the J end lost 5 bases, and 15 bases lay between the germline ends. CDR3 in DNA: TGTGCCACCAGCGTAAGATATGAGGCTTATGGCTACACCTTC. This encodes CATSVRYEAYGYTF.

The chain is built from TRBV25-1 and TRBJ1-1; D gene unclear. This CDR3 is 11 amino acids long. Germline V lookup: CDR1 MGHDK, CDR2 SYGVNS. V was clipped by 3 bases and J by 3 bases, with 2 bases between them. The CDR3 DNA follows: TGTGCCAGCAGTGAGTACACTGAAGCTTTCTTT. It is translated as CASSEYTEAFF.

In this sample, this clone turned up once. The chain employs TRBV19 and TRBJ1-1, with 9 nucleotides matching TRBD1. V was pared by 6 bases and J by 9 bases, with 5 bases of the junction left unmatched. The CDR3 consists of 12 residues. Germline values: CDR1 LNHDA, CDR2 SQIVND (reference sequence). The CDR3 loop reads CASSITGGQAFF. The CDR3, as DNA: TGTGCCAGTAGCATTACAGGGGGCCAAGCTTTCTTT.

The chain has TRBV21-1 and TRBJ2-1; TRBD1 is the table's D call, not checked against the DNA. TRBV21-1 is assigned pseudogene status. The CDR3 is made up of 14 amino acids. The CDR3 sequence: CASSKVGTGGEQFF. CDR3 sequence (DNA): TGTGCCAGCAGCAAAGTAGGAACAGGTGGTGAGCAGTTCTTC.

The chain combines TRBV6-4 with TRBJ1-2, with D unresolved. Trimming stripped 1 base from V and 8 bases from J, with 11 bases between. The CDR3 spans 13 residues. Germline CDR1 MRHNA, CDR2 SNTAGT. CDR3 DNA sequence: TGTGCCAGCAGTGACTTTAACGGAGACGGCTACACCTTC. It specifies CASSDFNGDGYTF.

This clone was counted a few times. The CDR3 sequence is CASTNGRGTEAFF. The CDR3 DNA follows: TGTGCCAGCACCAACGGGCGGGGCACTGAAGCTTTCTTT. V gene TRBV6-5 combines with J gene TRBJ1-1; D not resolved. With 7 bases removed from V and 4 bases from J, the gap between germline ends came to 13 bases. This CDR3 region has 13 residues. Looked up from germline, CDR1 is MNHEY and CDR2 is SVGAGI.

V usage is TRBV7-9 and J usage is TRBJ1-5, with 11 bases aligning to TRBD1. CDR3 length: 17 residues. The germline CDR1 and CDR2 sequences are SEHNR and FQNEAQ (reference sequence). V was clipped by 3 bases and J by 3 bases; unmatched bases: 7. Written as DNA, the CDR3 is TGTGCCAGCAGCTTGGGACAGGGGGGAGTTTACAATCAGCCCCAGCATTTT. Amino acid sequence: CASSLGQGGVYNQPQHF.

This sequence joins TRBV5-1 and TRBJ2-3; 13 bases line up with TRBD2. V lost 0 bases and J lost 3; bases outside the gene matches: 1. Per the germline V gene, CDR1 is SGHRS and CDR2 is YFSETQ. The CDR3 runs 16 residues. CDR3 sequence: CASSLGLAGGTDTQYF. As DNA, the CDR3 is TGCGCCAGCAGCTTGGGACTAGCGGGGGGAACAGATACGCAGTATTTT.

V is TRBV5-5 and J is TRBJ1-1, with TRBD1 matching over 9 bases. Per the germline V gene, CDR1 is SGHKS and CDR2 is YYEKEE (reference sequence). Trimming cost V 1 base and J 4 bases; bases outside gene matches: 5. This CDR3 spans 15 amino acids. The CDR3 nucleotides read TGTGCCAGCAGCTTGTCGACAGGGGGAGTCACTGAAGCTTTCTTT. Protein: CASSLSTGGVTEAFF.

The chain recombines TRBV18 with TRBJ1-5, with D hard to call. The germline V gene has CDR1 KGHSH and CDR2 LQKENI. The V and J ends lost 3 bases and 4 bases respectively, with 13 bases between them. The CDR3 runs 15 residues. The CDR3 spells CASSPVALGNQPQHF. In nucleotides, the CDR3 is TGTGCCAGCTCACCGGTGGCCCTGGGGAATCAGCCCCAGCATTTT.

CDR3 coding DNA: TGTGCCAGCAGCGTACGTCCTAATCAGCCCCAGCATTTT. It encodes CASSVRPNQPQHF. V gene TRBV9 combines with J gene TRBJ1-5; D remains unclear. Trimming shortened V by 1 base and J by 4 bases, and 6 bases separated the two germline ends. Looked up from germline, CDR1 is SGDLS and CDR2 is YYNGEE. The CDR3 spans 13 residues.

The chain is built from TRBV21-1 and TRBJ1-2. TRBV21-1 is a pseudogene segment. The CDR3 extends over 14 amino acids. CDR3 residues: CASSKVGLRYGYTF. The CDR3 bases are TGTGCCAGCAGCAAAGTCGGGTTACGCTATGGCTACACCTTC.

V and J are TRBV5-1 and TRBJ2-7; D remains unclear. The germline gives CDR1 SGHRS, CDR2 YFSETQ. V was trimmed by 0 bases and J by 8 bases, leaving 9 bases between them. This CDR3 spans 12 amino acids. The CDR3, as DNA: TGCGCCAGCAGCTTGGACCAGGCGAAGCAGTACTTC. Its protein product is CASSLDQAKQYF.

The genes are TRBV5-1 and TRBJ2-3, with TRBD1 matching over 8 bases. Germline CDR1 SGHRS, CDR2 YFSETQ. The CDR3 is made up of 15 amino acids. Trimming at V came to 0 bases and at J to 3 bases, leaving 3 bases not matched to a gene. The CDR3 sequence is CASSLGQGLTDTQYF. The CDR3 region has the DNA TGCGCCAGCAGCTTGGGACAGGGGCTAACAGATACGCAGTATTTT.

This chain links TRBV5-4 with TRBJ2-1; D perhaps matches TRBD1 (6 bases). This CDR3 is 15 amino acids long. Between the trimmed V and J ends, which lost 3 bases and 7 bases, there was a span of 17 bases. CDR1 and CDR2 (germline): SGHNT, YYREEE (reference sequence). DNA of the CDR3: TGTGCCAGCAGCTACCAGGGGTTAGAAAGAAATGAGCAGTTCTTC. Amino acids: CASSYQGLERNEQFF.

The CDR3 DNA sequence: TGTGCCAGCAAGGATCCGACTAATGAAAAACTGTTTTTT. This sequence encodes CASKDPTNEKLFF. This chain connects TRBV28 to TRBJ1-4; D gene ambiguous. Trimming took off 7 bases at V and 2 bases at J, with 8 bases between the two ends. Germline loops: CDR1 MDHEN, CDR2 SYDVKM. There are 13 residues in the CDR3.

This clone has only one observation. This rearrangement joins TRBV29-1 to TRBJ1-6, with 11 bases that match TRBD1. The germline CDR1 and CDR2 sequences are SQVTM and ANQGSEA. J gave up 8 bases and V 6 bases, and 3 bases lay outside the gene matches. The CDR3 is 13 amino acids. This CDR3 reads CSVGDRGDSPLHF. CDR3 bases: TGCAGCGTAGGGGACAGGGGGGATTCACCCCTCCACTTT.

V gene TRBV6-6 combines with J gene TRBJ2-1; D remains unclear. Per germline, CDR1 MNHNY and CDR2 SVGAGI (reference sequence). Trimming left V 5 bases short and J 0 bases short, with 14 bases between. The CDR3 contains 16 residues. CDR3 region: CASSPNQRSSYNEQFF. CDR3 DNA sequence: TGTGCCAGCAGTCCCAACCAAAGAAGCTCCTACAATGAGCAGTTCTTC.

The chain links TRBV7-3 to TRBJ2-5; possibly TRBD1 or TRBD2 for D (6 bases each). Germline-derived CDR1 and CDR2 are SGHTA and FQGTGA. The CDR3 spans 16 residues. V was trimmed by 5 bases and J by 1 base, leaving 17 bases between them. The CDR3 DNA sequence: TGTGCCAGCAGCCAAACAGGGACGGGGGCCCAAGAGACCCAGTACTTC. Translating it yields CASSQTGTGAQETQYF.

The chain couples TRBV5-1 to TRBJ2-2; D perhaps matches TRBD1 (6 bases). The V gene lost 5 bases and the J gene lost 0 bases, with 8 bases spanning the gap. There are 14 residues in the CDR3. Germline values: CDR1 SGHRS, CDR2 YFSETQ. CDR3 amino acids: CASSDRSNTGELFF. CDR3 DNA: TGCGCCAGCAGTGACAGGTCGAACACCGGGGAGCTGTTTTTT.

The chain carries TRBV1 and TRBJ1-4. TRBV1 represents a pseudogene. The CDR3 runs 15 residues. CDR3 sequence reads: CTSSRVGATNEKLFF. As DNA, the CDR3 is TGCACCAGCAGCCGGGTCGGAGCAACTAATGAAAAACTGTTTTTT.